Presented here are 11 T cell receptor beta chains from one specimen sequenced in a study of T cells in Graves' hyperthyroidism and ophthalmopathy. It was RNA transcripts that yielded the amplified TCR beta CDR3 regions. HTBI primers were the set used in a first-round RT-PCR of the TCR CDR3. One entry per CDR3 protein, called by TCRdb with MiXCR from the multiplex PCR reads. The table has 550,000 to 800,000 distinct CDR3 sequences, around 15% seen once. Sequenced input: blood. The source is a man aged 18 to 29 with Graves' hyperthyroidism.

This clonotype was found many times. The chain couples TRBV20-1 to TRBJ1-1; maybe TRBD1 (5 bases). The V gene lost 3 bases and the J gene lost 1 base, with 12 bases spanning the gap. The CDR3 consists of 14 residues. Germline loops: CDR1 DFQATT, CDR2 SNEGSKA (reference sequence). The CDR3 bases are TGCAGTGCTAGCGGGGCAGGAAGGAACACTGAAGCTTTCTTT. Protein sequence: CSASGAGRNTEAFF.

The chain joins TRBV2 to TRBJ2-1; 11 bases fit TRBD1. CDR3 length equals 17 residues. Germline V gene data show CDR1 as SNHLY and CDR2 as FYNNEI. The V gene end was trimmed by 4 bases and the J gene end by 4 bases; junction bases not matched to a gene: 9. The CDR3 bases are TGTGCCAGCAGTGGAGCGTCGGGGACAGGGGGTTACAATGAGCAGTTCTTC. This translates into CASSGASGTGGYNEQFF.

The table lists this clonotype with many counts. The chain carries TRBV20-1 and TRBJ2-1, with D tentatively TRBD2 (6 bases). V was trimmed by 0 bases and J by 0 bases, leaving 12 bases between them. CDR1 DFQATT and CDR2 SNEGSKA come from the germline V gene (reference sequence). This CDR3 spans 16 amino acids. CDR3 nucleotide sequence: TGCAGTGCTAGAGATCATAACGGGAGCTCCTACAATGAGCAGTTCTTC. Translating it yields CSARDHNGSSYNEQFF.

The genes are TRBV4-2 and TRBJ2-3; D not certain. V lost 0 bases and J lost 1, with 8 bases in between. CDR1 and CDR2 (germline): LGHNA, YNFKEQ. The CDR3 has 15 amino acids. CDR3 region: CASSQDRRGTDTQYF. In DNA form, the CDR3 reads TGTGCCAGCAGCCAAGATCGAAGGGGCACAGATACGCAGTATTTT.

This clonotype was found once. A much larger clone differs by one base, so this may be a read error. The chain combines TRBV28 with TRBJ1-3, with D uncertain. Germline V gene data show CDR1 as MDHEN and CDR2 as SYDVKM. CDR3 length: 14 amino acids. This CDR3 is CASSRSNSENTIYF. In nucleotides, the CDR3 is TGTGCCAGCAGTCGCTCAAACTCTGAAAACACCATATATTTT.

This clonotype appeared many times. The chain recombines TRBV6-2 or TRBV6-3 with TRBJ2-7; D is undetermined. V lost 2 bases, J lost 4 bases, and 15 bases lay in between. CDR3 length equals 15 residues. Germline V CDR1 and CDR2: MNHEY, SVGEGT. The CDR3 sequence: CASSYRQPSDYEQYF. As DNA, the CDR3 is TGTGCCAGCAGTTACAGGCAGCCCTCGGATTACGAGCAGTACTTC.

This clonotype showed up just once. The chain joins TRBV28 to TRBJ1-4; D not certain. Trimming removed 3 bases at V and 0 bases at J, with 8 bases between. This CDR3 spans 15 amino acids. Germline values: CDR1 MDHEN, CDR2 SYDVKM. Here the CDR3 reads CASSFYSATNEKLFF. The CDR3 DNA is TGTGCCAGCAGTTTCTACTCTGCAACTAATGAAAAACTGTTTTTT.

This clonotype appeared a few times. V is TRBV12-3 or TRBV12-4 and J is TRBJ1-6; D remains ambiguous. V dropped 5 bases and J dropped 7 bases, with 9 bases sitting between them. The CDR3 covers 13 residues. The DNA for the CDR3 is TGTGCCAGCAGTCCTGGTATCAATTCACCCCTCCACTTT. It specifies CASSPGINSPLHF.

This clonotype was observed many times. In nucleotides, the CDR3 is TGTGCCAGCAGCTTAGCCGAATTTGGTCGGTACTACAATCAGCCCCAGCATTTT. Residues: CASSLAEFGRYYNQPQHF. The V and J genes are TRBV7-2 and TRBJ1-5; D is undetermined. This CDR3 has 18 residues. The ends were cut back, 0 bases at V and 3 bases at J, with 18 bases in the middle. Germline V gene sequence: CDR1 SGHTA, CDR2 FQGNSA.

This clonotype was detected only a few times. The genes are TRBV20-1 and TRBJ1-5, with a possible D match to TRBD1 (5 bases). The CDR3 length is 12 residues. V gave up 0 bases and J gave up 5 bases, with 5 bases separating them. CDR1 and CDR2 (germline): DFQATT, SNEGSKA (reference sequence). The CDR3 DNA sequence: TGCAGTGCTAGAGAGGGGGATCAGCCCCAGCATTTT. Protein product: CSAREGDQPQHF.

The chain links TRBV28 to TRBJ2-7, with TRBD2 matching 9 bases. The CDR3 is 17 amino acids. J lost 5 bases, V lost 3 bases, and 14 bases had no gene match. Germline loops: CDR1 MDHEN, CDR2 SYDVKM. Here the CDR3 DNA reads TGTGCCAGCAGTTTGGACACCGGGACTAGCACATCCCACGAGCAGTACTTC. It yields the protein CASSLDTGTSTSHEQYF.